This TCR beta chain derives from a study of cytomegalovirus exposure and HLA in healthy donors (TCRdb year 2017). About the investigation overall: According to a later analysis, one platform produced both the approximately 110 validation repertoires and the approximately 660 repertoires of the first cohort. The study was designed to test whether signatures of past pathogen exposure could be identified by cataloging public T cell receptors. Besides the first cohort of some 670 subjects, a separate validation cohort made up of over 100 different subjects was used. High-throughput TCR immunosequencing, statistical association of individual TCRs with disease status, and machine learning were combined to predict cytomegalovirus infection status.

With regard to this clone: Its cognate antigen has yet to be identified. No quality values exist for individual bases; no much larger clone is one base distant.

Clipping removes 4 bases from V and 5 bases from J, with 6 as the unmatched junction base count. Inclusive of the bounding cysteine and phenylalanine, the CDR3 is 15 residues long. Only CDR3 DNA remains: 45 bases, in frame from the first base. Sequences SGDLS (CDR1) and YYNGEE (CDR2) are obtained from the germline V gene. Donors formed part of the validation cohort, which comprised about 130 subjects and was distinct from the first cohort of over 500 subjects. The method was the immunoSEQ multiplex PCR assay. Per the source publication's procedure: A statistical classification framework was built for diagnosing cytomegalovirus status from the catalog of TCR beta chain sequences. The source is immuneACCESS, and TCRdb retained only in-frame sequences with V and J called. Part of the clones is not carried over; for the studies checked, unresolved V genes explain less than half of this, and the remainder is unexplained. The V and J calls and clone size come from that table; D and trimming were worked out from the DNA. The sample has tens of thousands of clones on record, roughly 89% of them singletons. Of the sample, around 8% falls within the top ten clones.

Points the paper makes about the study in general: Cytomegalovirus status was reported to be diagnosed by the classifier with high specificity and sensitivity in both the original and validation cohorts. Of the cluster scores, roughly 95% were above 0 in a later analysis, which found that TCRs clustered in the first cohort also tended to co-occur in the 120 validation repertoires. It was suggested by the authors that the approach could potentially be generalized to other disease states and immunological phenotypes. All 110 or so repertoires were used to score co-occurrence in the validation cohort in a later analysis, because that analysis had no HLA typing for the cohort. In vitro tests confirmed that three of the cytomegalovirus-associated TCR beta chains recognize cytomegalovirus antigens. The study gave a list of about 160 TCR beta chains associated with cytomegalovirus. Across donors, most TCR sequences were observed very rarely, whereas some public TCRs were present in many individuals.

Recombination connected TRBV9 to TRBJ2-1, with TRBD1 matching 10 junction bases. This sequence was found in a woman aged 18-29 years in good health and CMV-seropositive. Sequencing used PBMCs. The CDR3 protein sequence reads: CASSPRGQGNNEQFF. The nucleotides are TGTGCCAGCAGCCCGAGGGGACAGGGGAACAATGAGCAGTTCTTC.